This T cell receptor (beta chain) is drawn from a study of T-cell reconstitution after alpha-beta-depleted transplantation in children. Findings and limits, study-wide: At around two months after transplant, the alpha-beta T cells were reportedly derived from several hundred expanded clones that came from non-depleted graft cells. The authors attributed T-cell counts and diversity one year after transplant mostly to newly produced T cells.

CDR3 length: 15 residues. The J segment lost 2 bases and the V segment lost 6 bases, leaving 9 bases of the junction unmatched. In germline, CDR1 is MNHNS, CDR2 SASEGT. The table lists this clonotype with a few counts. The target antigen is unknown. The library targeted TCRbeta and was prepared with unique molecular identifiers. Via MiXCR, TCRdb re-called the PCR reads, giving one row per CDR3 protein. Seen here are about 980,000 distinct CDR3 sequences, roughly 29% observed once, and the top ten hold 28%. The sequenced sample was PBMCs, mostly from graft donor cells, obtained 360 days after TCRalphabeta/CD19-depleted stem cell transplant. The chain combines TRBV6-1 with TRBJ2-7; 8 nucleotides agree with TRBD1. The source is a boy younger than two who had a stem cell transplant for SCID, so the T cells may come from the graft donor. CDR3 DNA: TGTGCCAGCAGGGTAGGCCAGGGGGCCACCTACGAGCAGTACTTC. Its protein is CASRVGQGATYEQYF.